These 27 T cell receptor beta chains were all obtained from the same sample, sequenced in a study of blood T cell repertoires in COVID-19. The table came from immunoSEQ multiplex PCR; TCRdb's copy has only in-frame clones and leaves some out. The sample comprises around 250,000 clones, approximately 90% of which are singletons, and roughly a sixth rests with the top ten. Sequenced: PBMCs or T cells enriched from blood (not recorded which). These receptors were obtained from a man aged 18 to 35 who had recovered from COVID-19.

As DNA, the CDR3 is TGCGCCAGCAGCTTCCGGGACAGATACAATGAGCAGTTCTTC. Its translation: CASSFRDRYNEQFF. The genes are TRBV5-1 and TRBJ2-1; 7 bases are a match to TRBD1. The CDR3 is 14 amino acids. The germline V gene has CDR1 SGHRS and CDR2 YFSETQ. The V segment lost 2 bases and the J segment 4 bases; nucleotides outside the gene matches: 3.

This clone has a handful of counts. J is TRBJ2-7 and V is TRBV10-3; the match to TRBD1 covers 10 bases. Looked up from germline, CDR1 is ENHRY and CDR2 is SYGVKD. CDR3 length equals 15 residues. Unmatched junction bases numbered 6, after V lost 4 bases and J lost 3 bases. DNA for the CDR3: TGTGCCATCAGTGCACCTGGGACAGGGGACTACGAGCAGTACTTC. Its translation is CAISAPGTGDYEQYF.

The chain carries TRBV30 and TRBJ2-2; the D gene is possibly TRBD2 (6 bases). Germline V gene sequence: CDR1 GTSNPN, CDR2 SVGIG (reference sequence). CDR3 length: 15 residues. V gave up 4 bases and J gave up 1 base, with 13 bases separating them. The DNA for the CDR3 is TGTGCCTGGATCACCGGGACTCAGAACACCGGGGAGCTGTTTTTT. Its translation is CAWITGTQNTGELFF.

The chain links TRBV24-1 to TRBJ2-1, with 8 bases lining up with TRBD2. Germline V gene data show CDR1 as KGHDR and CDR2 as SFDVKD. With 3 bases clipped from V and 7 bases from J, the junction kept 7 bases outside the gene matches. CDR3 size: 15 residues. CDR3 in DNA: TGTGCCACCAGTGATACGGGAGGGCCGGGGAATGAGCAGTTCTTC. Translation gives CATSDTGGPGNEQFF.

The chain carries TRBV7-9 and TRBJ1-2, with 7 bases matching TRBD1. This CDR3 region has 14 residues. Germline V lookup: CDR1 SEHNR, CDR2 FQNEAQ (reference sequence). V shed 1 base and J 6 bases; nucleotides not matched to a gene: 5. The CDR3 reads CASSLDRGADGYTF. CDR3 in DNA: TGTGCCAGCAGCTTAGACAGGGGCGCTGATGGCTACACCTTC.

The rearrangement links TRBV11-2 to TRBJ1-2; the D gene is possibly TRBD1 (5 bases). Trimming stripped 0 bases from V and 4 bases from J, with 9 bases between. Germline loops: CDR1 SGHAT, CDR2 FQNNGV. This CDR3 is built from 14 residues. The DNA for the CDR3 is TGTGCCAGCAGCTTAGATCAAGGGGTCTATGGCTACACCTTC. As protein: CASSLDQGVYGYTF.

The J gene is TRBJ1-2, the V gene TRBV6-5; D is unclear. CDR1 is MNHEY, CDR2 SVGAGI, per germline. The CDR3 sequence is 13 residues long. The V end lost 11 bases, the J end lost 0 bases, and 13 bases lay between the germline ends. For the CDR3, the DNA is TGTGCCGGGCCGAAAAGGCCTAACTATGGCTACACCTTC. Protein sequence: CAGPKRPNYGYTF.

The V and J genes are TRBV14 and TRBJ2-5; TRBD2 might be the D (6 bases). The CDR3 spans 16 residues. In germline, CDR1 is SGHDN, CDR2 FVKESK. The ends were cut back, 4 bases at V and 4 bases at J, with 19 bases in the middle. Here the CDR3 reads CASSPFTARGRETQYF. CDR3 bases: TGTGCCAGCAGCCCGTTTACAGCGCGGGGTCGAGAGACCCAGTACTTC.

A word on this clone: Distinct nucleotide sequences in the sample also encode this CDR3. The V gene is TRBV7-9, the J gene TRBJ2-2; no firm D call. Germline V lookup: CDR1 SEHNR, CDR2 FQNEAQ (reference sequence). CDR3 length equals 15 residues. V lost 0 bases and J lost 1, with 6 bases in between. The CDR3: CASSLAAVNTGELFF. CDR3 DNA: TGTGCCAGCAGCTTAGCAGCTGTGAACACCGGGGAGCTGTTTTTT.

V usage is TRBV2 and J usage is TRBJ2-7; TRBD1 matches 7 bases. Germline-derived CDR1 and CDR2 are SNHLY and FYNNEI. This CDR3 region has 13 residues. V lost 5 bases to trimming and J lost 3 bases; unmatched junction nucleotides: 4. The CDR3 protein is CASSPGQIYEQYF. The CDR3 coding sequence is TGTGCCAGCAGTCCGGGACAGATCTACGAGCAGTACTTC.

The chain uses TRBV5-4 and TRBJ2-3, with 9 bases lining up with TRBD1. Losses at the gene ends were 4 bases for V and 4 bases for J; bases not matched to a gene: 10. Germline loops: CDR1 SGHNT, CDR2 YYREEE (reference sequence). This CDR3 has 16 amino acids. This CDR3 reads CASSKLLQGAADTQYF. The CDR3 coding sequence is TGTGCCAGCAGCAAATTATTACAGGGGGCAGCAGATACGCAGTATTTT.

J is TRBJ2-5 and V is TRBV10-2; 11 nucleotides match TRBD2. The CDR3 runs to 16 residues. Germline lookup yields CDR1 WSHSY and CDR2 SAAADI. Trimming removed 6 bases from V and 3 bases from J; junction bases left unmatched: 9. The CDR3 protein is CASRRSGGAREETQYF. The CDR3 DNA is TGCGCCAGCAGACGTAGCGGGGGGGCCCGGGAAGAGACCCAGTACTTC.

This clone was observed once. The chain recombines TRBV7-2 with TRBJ2-5; D not certain. The V and J ends lost 1 base and 2 bases respectively, with 8 bases between them. Germline V gene lookup returns CDR1 SGHTA and CDR2 FQGNSA. This CDR3 has 14 amino acids. The CDR3 protein is CASSLGGYQETQYF. CDR3 sequence (DNA): TGTGCCAGCAGCTTAGGCGGCTATCAAGAGACCCAGTACTTC. The full variable domain, with the rest looked up from reference TRBV7-2 and TRBJ2-5, is GAGVSQSPSNKVTEKGKDVELRCDPISGHTALYWYRQSLGQGLEFLIYFQGNSAPDKSGLPSDRFSAERTGGSVSTLTIQRTQQEDSAVYLCASSLGGYQETQYFGPGTRLLVL.

This clone was seen once. The chain employs TRBV15 and TRBJ2-5; TRBD1 aligns across 7 bases. Trimming removed 0 bases from V and 4 bases from J; junction bases left unmatched: 2. The CDR3 totals 14 residues. Germline CDR1 reads LNHNV; CDR2 reads YYDKDF (reference sequence). The CDR3 sequence is CATSRDDRVETQYF. The DNA of the CDR3 is TGTGCCACCAGCAGAGACGACAGGGTAGAGACCCAGTACTTC. The whole variable domain, remainder taken from reference TRBV15 and TRBJ2-5, is DAMVIQNPRYQVTQFGKPVTLSCSQTLNHNVMYWYQQKSSQAPKLLFHYYDKDFNNEADTPDNFQSRRPNTSFCFLDIRSPGLGDTAMYLCATSRDDRVETQYFGPGTRLLVL.

This chain links TRBV10-2 with TRBJ2-2; D possibly corresponds to TRBD2 (7 bases). The CDR3 is 15 amino acids. CDR1 and CDR2 (germline): WSHSY, SAAADI. V gave up 3 bases and J gave up 7 bases, with 15 bases separating them. This CDR3 is CASSDLRGPGGELFF. As DNA, the CDR3 is TGCGCCAGCAGTGACTTGCGGGGGCCGGGCGGGGAGCTGTTTTTT.

The chain is built from TRBV30 and TRBJ1-1; 7 bases map to TRBD1. V lost 1 base to trimming and J lost 9 bases; unmatched junction nucleotides: 14. Germline V gives CDR1 GTSNPN, CDR2 SVGIG (reference sequence). The CDR3 runs 15 residues. This chain's CDR3 is CAWSEGQDWRSQAFF. The CDR3 DNA sequence: TGTGCCTGGAGTGAAGGACAGGATTGGCGCAGTCAAGCTTTCTTT.

This clone has just a few counts. The J gene is TRBJ1-5, the V gene TRBV30; D is uncertain. The CDR3 spans 14 residues. Trimming took 8 bases from V and 1 from J, leaving 15 bases between them. Germline values: CDR1 GTSNPN, CDR2 SVGIG (reference sequence). CDR3 coding DNA: TGTGCCGCCGAGGGAAAGGGAAGCAATCAGCCCCAGCATTTT. Residues: CAAEGKGSNQPQHF.

The genes are TRBV27 and TRBJ2-7, with D perhaps matching TRBD1 (5 bases). This CDR3 comprises 16 residues. The V gene's germline CDR1 is MNHEY and CDR2 SMNVEV (reference sequence). Trimming took off 0 bases at V and 0 bases at J, with 12 bases between the two ends. The DNA of the CDR3 is TGTGCCAGCAGTTTATCGCCCCAGGGCCCCTCCTACGAGCAGTACTTC. Its protein is CASSLSPQGPSYEQYF.

This clone has a single count. The rearrangement joins TRBV29-1 to TRBJ2-1; 9 nucleotides match TRBD2. CDR3 length: 16 residues. V shed 6 bases and J 4 bases; nucleotides not matched to a gene: 13. Germline V gene data show CDR1 as SQVTM and CDR2 as ANQGSEA. The CDR3 spells CSVTPGPSGIYNEQFF. The CDR3 DNA reads as TGCAGCGTCACGCCGGGCCCTAGCGGGATTTACAATGAGCAGTTCTTC.

The chain joins TRBV5-1 to TRBJ2-7; a possible D gene is TRBD1 (6 bases). Germline loops: CDR1 SGHRS, CDR2 YFSETQ. The V end lost 1 base, the J end lost 0 bases, and 11 bases lay between the germline ends. The length of the CDR3 is 15 residues. The CDR3 sequence is CASSLPLGGSYEQYF. The CDR3 DNA follows: TGCGCCAGCAGCTTGCCGTTAGGGGGCTCCTACGAGCAGTACTTC.

This chain joins TRBV4-1 and TRBJ1-1; TRBD1 matches at 9 bases. Germline assignment: CDR1 MGHRA and CDR2 YSYEKL. After removal of 0 bases from V and 5 bases from J, the junction contained 1 base not matched to a gene. This CDR3 comprises 14 residues. CDR3 protein: CASSQDDRGTEAFF. The DNA of the CDR3 is TGCGCCAGCAGCCAAGATGACAGGGGGACTGAAGCTTTCTTT.

The rearrangement links TRBV7-9 to TRBJ2-5; 7 nucleotides agree with TRBD1. The J segment lost 7 bases and the V segment lost 4 bases, leaving 15 bases of the junction unmatched. In germline, CDR1 is SEHNR, CDR2 FQNEAQ (reference sequence). CDR3 length equals 16 residues. CDR3 loop: CASSSFRDSPKGTQYF. The DNA of the CDR3 is TGTGCCAGCAGCTCATTCCGGGACAGTCCTAAGGGGACCCAGTACTTC. Full variable domain (remainder filled in from reference TRBV7-9 and TRBJ2-5): DTGVSQNPRHKITKRGQNVTFRCDPISEHNRLYWYRQTLGQGPEFLTYFQNEAQLEKSRLLSDRFSAERPKGSFSTLEIQRTEQGDSAMYLCASSSFRDSPKGTQYFGPGTRLLVL.

The CDR3 DNA reads as TGTGCCAGTAGTCCGGGACTGACGAACTATGGCTACACCTTC. Its translation: CASSPGLTNYGYTF. The rearrangement uses TRBV19 and TRBJ1-2; D is perhaps TRBD1 (5 bases). This CDR3 has 14 amino acids. Germline V gives CDR1 LNHDA, CDR2 SQIVND (reference sequence). V was clipped by 5 bases and J by 2 bases, with 12 bases between them.

The CDR3 coding sequence is TGTGCCAGCAGTGAGGTGACTTATCAGTACTTC. Protein: CASSEVTYQYF. The rearrangement uses TRBV2 and TRBJ2-7, with D uncertain. The CDR3 has 11 residues. Per germline, CDR1 SNHLY and CDR2 FYNNEI. V lost 3 bases, J lost 10 bases, and 10 bases lay in between.

The chain recombines TRBV12-2 with TRBJ2-1; the table's D call TRBD2 went unverified against the DNA. TRBV12-2 represents a pseudogene. This CDR3 has 14 residues. In DNA, the CDR3 is TGTGCAAGCCTTAAAATTCGGTCCTACAATGAGCAGTTCTTC. Protein product: CASLKIRSYNEQFF.

The CDR3 sequence is CASSSIQGAGETQYF. The CDR3 DNA reads TGCGCCAGCAGTTCAATTCAGGGGGCAGGGGAGACCCAGTACTTC. The chain joins TRBV10-2 to TRBJ2-5; 8 bases are shared with TRBD1. CDR3 size: 15 residues. Germline loops: CDR1 WSHSY, CDR2 SAAADI. J lost 5 bases, V lost 5 bases, and 10 bases had no gene match.

The chain carries TRBV30 and TRBJ2-3, with 10 bases fitting TRBD1. Trimming at V came to 5 bases and at J to 4 bases, leaving 6 bases not matched to a gene. The CDR3 has 14 amino acids. Germline V gene data show CDR1 as GTSNPN and CDR2 as SVGIG (reference sequence). CDR3 sequence (DNA): TGTGCCTGGGGGGGGACAGGGGATTCAGATACGCAGTATTTT. Translated, it gives CAWGGTGDSDTQYF.